This T cell receptor (beta chain) derives from a study of blood T cell repertoires in COVID-19. As for the study in general: Researchers got acute and convalescent COVID-19 samples from the United States, Italy and Spain. Sources were T cells, B-cell-depleted T cells, or PBMCs; the material itself was cDNA or gDNA.

This clone has a single count. This CDR3 is 15 amino acids long. Germline CDR1 SNHLY, CDR2 FYNNEI. Deletions cut 1 base from V and 4 bases from J, with 13 bases between. Original handling: Reference gene primers were amplified, and this amplification served to estimate nucleated cell counts. Measured with immunoSEQ multiplex PCR; TCRdb has only the in-frame clones, and not every one. The DNA gave D and trimming, while V, J and clone size come from that table. The repertoire holds over 75,000 clones, with 80% as singletons. The receptor was isolated from a man aged 50-60 years who had recovered from COVID-19. This chain joins TRBV2 and TRBJ1-2; no clear D gene. The sequenced sample consisted of peripheral blood. CDR3 nucleotides: TGTGCCAGCAGTGAAGACTCAGGACTGCCCTATGGCTACACCTTC. Encoded protein: CASSEDSGLPYGYTF.